Below, one TCR beta chain is given with its context. At least ten counts were recorded for this clonotype. The target of this receptor is not known. Within one base of it there is no much larger clone, and no base qualities were kept. For repertoire sequencing, TCR beta CDR3 regions were amplified from RNA transcripts. A first-round RT-PCR used HTBI primers with the Qiagen OneStep RT-PCR kit, followed by a second-round multiplex PCR, size selection and purification. Sequencing of the libraries was carried out on an Illumina HiSeq2000 in paired-end mode with 100 bp reads. As for the original processing: SOAPnuke was used to process the reads, removing any read that contained adapters or uncalled bases, had a mean Phred below 15, or lacked an exact match to the constant primer or identifier. COPE v1.2.5 was used to merge high-quality paired reads. Unique nucleotide sequences were defined as clonotypes and aligned to IMGT TRB V, D and J references using MiTCR v1.1. The analysis was limited to V-J combinations with a frequency above 0.0001, which together covered around 99% of the repertoires. A TCR clonal expansion and chaos score per V-J combination was defined as the ratio of F50 clonal expansion to chaos observed in the TCRdist matrix. Welch's t-statistics and random forest were used to reduce features to 13 V-J combinations, which were fed into a naive Bayes classifier. The Morisita-Horn index was used to measure how similar the thyroid and blood repertoires were. The public sequencing data were trimmed at Q25 with fastp and processed into clonotypes with MiXCR by TCRdb, which kept only in-frame beta chains. Rows with a matching CDR3 protein are joined into one entry that keeps the most common DNA and genes. The V and J calls were determined by TCRdb, not by the authors. In all, the sample holds about 220,000 distinct CDR3 sequences, and about a fifth of those were seen once. The ten biggest clones cover more than 35% of the sample.

The CDR3 has 14 amino acids, counting the end cysteine and phenylalanine. The read is trimmed to its CDR3 DNA, 42 bases read in frame from base 1. The germline V gene specifies SGHAT as CDR1 and FQNNGV as CDR2. V and J are truncated by 8 bases and 2 bases respectively, leaving an intervening sequence of 15 bases. Patients with ophthalmopathy had moderately to severely active disease, with a Clinical Activity Score of 3 or more, a NOSPECS grade of 4 or more, and a disease duration of less than 3 months. Patients with other autoimmune diseases, uncontrolled infections, pregnancy or lactation were excluded. Diagnosis was based on clinical symptoms, serum thyroxine, TRAb, thyroid ultrasound and orbital computed tomography. PBMCs were isolated from 7.5 to 10 ml of fresh peripheral blood by Ficoll-Paque density gradient centrifugation. Trizol reagent was used to extract the total RNA, and its quality was then checked on an Agilent 2100 Bioanalyzer.

The data are from a study of Graves' ophthalmopathy and Graves' hyperthyroidism (dated by TCRdb to 2017 to 2018). General notes on the study: Peripheral blood was collected before any treatment was given, at the time of initial diagnosis. To tell Graves' ophthalmopathy apart from Graves' hyperthyroidism, and to predict which patients would progress to ophthalmopathy, the study relied on TCR beta repertoire signatures. In total, approximately 140 blood samples were TCR-sequenced: 40 to 45 ophthalmopathy, roughly 77 hyperthyroidism and some 17 hyperthyroidism-to-ophthalmopathy patients. To explore V-J signatures distinguishing ophthalmopathy from hyperthyroidism, a discovery set of 100 patients (more than 40 ophthalmopathy, 55 to 60 stable hyperthyroidism) was enrolled. For independent validation, a separate cohort was made up of 18 to 20 hyperthyroidism patients plus 17 patients who later progressed from hyperthyroidism to ophthalmopathy. In five or six hyperthyroidism patients, T-cell repertoires of thyroid tissue and blood were compared. After sampling, hyperthyroidism patients received methimazole starting at 30 mg daily, and ophthalmopathy patients received high-dose intravenous methylprednisolone. For training and testing, the 80 to 100 patients in the discovery cohort were randomly divided in a 7:3 ratio.

General conclusions and limits of the study: In validation, the model predicted ophthalmopathy progression with over 60% sensitivity and 72.22% specificity; 12 predicted patients were CT-confirmed with GO in a median of around 6 months. Among expanded thyroid clonotypes with frequency above 0.001, most also showed up in blood, which suggests that blood repertoires may reflect the thyroid immune response. The 13-signature model separated ophthalmopathy from stable hyperthyroidism with roughly 88% sensitivity and just under 84% specificity in cross-validation, and 80%/75% in the test set. Sample size was not statistically predetermined, and group allocation was not concealed from the investigators.

The sequence derives from a woman between 50 and 59 years old with Graves' ophthalmopathy. Donor details come from another sample of the same person, matched by shared clones. The chain uses TRBV11-2 and TRBJ2-5; tentative D gene TRBD2, with 6 bases matching. The material sequenced was peripheral blood. The CDR3 protein: CASCPSREQETQYF. The nucleotide sequence reads as follows: TGTGCCAGCTGCCCCTCCCGGGAGCAAGAGACCCAGTACTTC.